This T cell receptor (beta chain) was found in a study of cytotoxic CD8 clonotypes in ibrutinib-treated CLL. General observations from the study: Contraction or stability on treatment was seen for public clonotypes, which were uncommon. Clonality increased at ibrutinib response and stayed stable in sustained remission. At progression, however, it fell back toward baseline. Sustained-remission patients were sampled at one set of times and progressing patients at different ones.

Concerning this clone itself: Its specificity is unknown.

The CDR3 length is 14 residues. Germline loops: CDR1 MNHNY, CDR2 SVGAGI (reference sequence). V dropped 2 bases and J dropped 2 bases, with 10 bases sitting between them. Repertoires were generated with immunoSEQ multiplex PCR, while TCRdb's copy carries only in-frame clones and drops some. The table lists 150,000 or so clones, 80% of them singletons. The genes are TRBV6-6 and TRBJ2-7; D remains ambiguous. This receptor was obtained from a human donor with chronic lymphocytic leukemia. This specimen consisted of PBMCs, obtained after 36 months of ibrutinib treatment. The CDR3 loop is CASSYVGYTYEQYF. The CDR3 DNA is TGTGCCAGCAGTTACGTTGGGTATACCTACGAGCAGTACTTC.